This T cell receptor (beta chain) was observed in a study of T cell clonality in common variable immunodeficiency. Deletions cut 2 bases from V and 0 bases from J, with 5 bases between. The CDR3 is 14 amino acids. Per germline, CDR1 MNHNS and CDR2 SASEGT. Only a few counts were recorded for this clone. Its antigen is unidentified. The read stops 3 residues short of the end of the CDR3; the missing end is completed from the germline J gene. Sequenced by immunoSEQ multiplex PCR; TCRdb stores in-frame clones only, minus some. The specimen has about 33,000 clones, none found just once. Broader study findings: Common variable immunodeficiency TCR beta sequences reportedly had fewer deletions and N-nucleotide insertions. Compared with controls, CVID subjects had fewer shared TCRbeta clones. Compared with healthy controls, CVID subjects showed increased TCRbeta clonality, mostly in about a third.

Both groups were predominantly of Caucasian heritage. This TCR was sampled from a human donor with common variable immunodeficiency. V and J are TRBV6-1 and TRBJ2-1, with D possibly being TRBD2 (5 bases). Sequences were obtained from peripheral blood mononuclear cells. The sequenced part of the CDR3 DNA is TGTGCCAGCAGTGAAACTAGCTCCTACAATGAG. Amino acids: CASSETSSYNE. The entire CDR3 reads CASSETSSYNEQFF.